The 16 T cell receptor beta chains listed next were all sequenced from one sample in a study of Ad26.COV2.S vaccination and SARS-CoV-2 variants (TCRdb year 2021). Taken with the paper, the label for treatment or condition translates to: around 19 received Ad26.COV2.S at low or high dose, single or two shots; about 5 received placebo; per-sample allocation not given. Repertoires of vaccine and placebo recipients were sequenced from samples collected on day 63 after the first injection. Receptor libraries were prepared by the immunoSEQ multiplex PCR assay. TCRdb stores this immuneACCESS table with in-frame sequences only. Part of the clones is absent; in the studies checked, under half of the shortfall reflects unresolved V genes, and no reason is known for the rest. Within this sample are more than 400,000 clones, with about 90% of them counted one time only. Clones ranked in the top ten supply 4.3% of the sample.

The sequencing here drew on peripheral blood, taken in a trial of Ad26.COV2.S vaccine versus placebo. Every receptor here comes from a person aged 18-60 years who received the Ad26.COV2.S COVID-19 vaccine or a placebo.

This chain connects TRBV4-1 to TRBJ2-7; D gene ambiguous. The CDR3 spans 14 residues. Germline V gene data show CDR1 as MGHRA and CDR2 as YSYEKL. Trimming cost V 0 bases and J 4 bases, with 10 bases left between them. This CDR3 reads CASSQETLSYEQYF. In DNA, the CDR3 is TGCGCCAGCAGCCAAGAAACCCTTTCATACGAGCAGTACTTC.

V gene TRBV9 combines with J gene TRBJ2-3; D call uncertain. V was trimmed by 3 bases and J by 4 bases, leaving 6 bases between them. The CDR3 runs to 12 residues. Germline CDR1 reads SGDLS; CDR2 reads YYNGEE. The CDR3, as DNA: TGTGCCAGCAGCGGGGCCTCAGATACGCAGTATTTT. Translation gives CASSGASDTQYF.

This sequence joins TRBV7-2 and TRBJ2-1, with D tentatively TRBD1 or TRBD2 (5 bases each). CDR3 length: 13 amino acids. The germline V and J ends were trimmed by 11 bases and 3 bases, with 14 bases remaining between them. CDR1 and CDR2 from the germline V gene are SGHTA and FQGNSA. The CDR3 loop reads CASGTENYNEQFF. As DNA, the CDR3 is TGTGCCTCCGGGACGGAAAACTACAATGAGCAGTTCTTC.

V and J are TRBV4-1 and TRBJ2-2; 7 nucleotides match TRBD1. This CDR3 region has 15 residues. Germline V gives CDR1 MGHRA, CDR2 YSYEKL. V lost 5 bases to trimming and J lost 0 bases; unmatched junction nucleotides: 3. CDR3 in DNA: TGCGCCAGCAGCGACGACAGGGCGAACACCGGGGAGCTGTTTTTT. It codes for CASSDDRANTGELFF.

V gene TRBV28 combines with J gene TRBJ1-1, with TRBD1 identical over 7 bases. CDR3 length: 14 residues. Germline CDR1 reads MDHEN; CDR2 reads SYDVKM. The ends lost 7 bases at V and 0 bases at J; junction bases unmatched: 5. DNA of the CDR3: TGTGCCAGCACCGCGGGACAGTTGAACACTGAAGCTTTCTTT. Protein: CASTAGQLNTEAFF.

This clone was observed a single time. The chain links TRBV2 to TRBJ1-4; D might be TRBD1 (5 bases). In germline, CDR1 is SNHLY, CDR2 FYNNEI. The CDR3 consists of 13 residues. V was clipped by 5 bases and J by 8 bases, with 12 bases between them. CDR3 nucleotides: TGTGCCAGCAGTCCGTACAGGTCGGAAAAACTGTTTTTT. Translation gives CASSPYRSEKLFF. Full variable domain (rest looked up from reference TRBV2 and TRBJ1-4): EPEVTQTPSHQVTQMGQEVILRCVPISNHLYFYWYRQILGQKVEFLVSFYNNEISEKSEIFDDQFSVERPDGSNFTLKIRSTKLEDSAMYFCASSPYRSEKLFFGSGTQLSVL.

This rearrangement joins TRBV5-8 to TRBJ2-6; possibly TRBD2 for D (5 bases). The V and J ends lost 4 bases and 0 bases respectively, with 17 bases between them. The CDR3 is 18 amino acids. Looked up from germline, CDR1 is SGHTS and CDR2 is YDEGEE. The CDR3 nucleotides read TGTGCCAGCAGCCCATACCCGGGGTTTAGCTCTGGGGCCAACGTCCTGACTTTC. It yields the protein CASSPYPGFSSGANVLTF.

This clone was observed a single time. This chain connects TRBV7-2 to TRBJ1-2; a weak D match, TRBD1 (5 bases). Germline CDR1 and CDR2: SGHTA and FQGNSA. Trimming pared 0 bases from V and 7 bases from J, leaving 9 bases between. CDR3 length: 13 residues. Here the CDR3 reads CASSLARGFGYTF. The CDR3 DNA follows: TGTGCCAGCAGCTTAGCGAGGGGTTTTGGCTACACCTTC.

The chain recombines TRBV29-1 with TRBJ2-5; 8 positions agree with TRBD1. The germline CDR1 and CDR2 sequences are SQVTM and ANQGSEA. Trimming cost V 6 bases and J 4 bases; bases outside gene matches: 7. The CDR3 contains 13 residues. CDR3 amino acids: CSVGQVIRETQYF. CDR3 nucleotides: TGCAGCGTGGGACAGGTCATTCGAGAGACCCAGTACTTC.

The V call is TRBV27, the J call TRBJ2-1, with TRBD2 matching over 10 bases. There are 15 residues in the CDR3. The V gene end was trimmed by 3 bases and the J gene end by 9 bases; junction bases not matched to a gene: 8. Germline values: CDR1 MNHEY, CDR2 SMNVEV (reference sequence). The CDR3 coding sequence is TGTGCCAGCAGTTTCCTAGCGGGAGTCGTTGCTGAGCAGTTCTTC. Translated, it gives CASSFLAGVVAEQFF.

The chain is built from TRBV7-2 and TRBJ2-3, with TRBD2 as a possible D gene (6 bases). Germline loops: CDR1 SGHTA, CDR2 FQGNSA. The CDR3 is 13 amino acids. V was shortened by 5 bases and J by 6 bases, with 12 bases between the two germline ends. CDR3 coding DNA: TGTGCCAGCAGCCCTCGGAGCGGGGATACGCAGTATTTT. This gives the protein CASSPRSGDTQYF.

A few counts support this clone. The rearrangement uses TRBV28 and TRBJ1-2; 10 nucleotides match TRBD1. Germline lookup yields CDR1 MDHEN and CDR2 SYDVKM. The CDR3 contains 15 residues. J gave up 3 bases and V 7 bases, and 8 bases lay outside the gene matches. CDR3 nucleotides: TGTGCCAGCAAAACCGGGACAGGGGCTTACTATGGCTACACCTTC. Translation gives CASKTGTGAYYGYTF.

The genes are TRBV7-9 and TRBJ2-7; 7 positions match TRBD1. The CDR3 has 13 amino acids. Germline V gene data show CDR1 as SEHNR and CDR2 as FQNEAQ (reference sequence). The V and J ends lost 6 bases and 6 bases, in that order; junction bases with no gene match: 8. CDR3 nucleotides: TGTGCCAGCAGTTATGGACAGGCCGGCGAGCAGTACTTC. Protein: CASSYGQAGEQYF.

This chain joins TRBV28 and TRBJ1-6; D perhaps matches TRBD1 (6 bases). Germline CDR1 reads MDHEN; CDR2 reads SYDVKM. The V and J ends lost 1 base and 4 bases respectively, with 17 bases between them. The CDR3 contains 18 residues. CDR3 region: CASSLSLRGEPYNSPLHF. The CDR3 DNA follows: TGTGCCAGCAGTTTATCCCTTAGGGGGGAACCATATAATTCACCCCTCCACTTT. Full variable domain (outside the CDR3, taken from reference TRBV28 and TRBJ1-6): DVKVTQSSRYLVKRTGEKVFLECVQDMDHENMFWYRQDPGLGLRLIYFSYDVKMKEKGDIPEGYSVSREKKERFSLILESASTNQTSMYLCASSLSLRGEPYNSPLHFGNGTRLTVT.

The chain employs TRBV18 and TRBJ2-2; TRBD1 matches 7 bases. The trim removed 3 bases at V and 0 bases at J, leaving 10 bases unmatched. The CDR3 extends over 18 amino acids. Germline CDR1 and CDR2: KGHSH and LQKENI. Here the CDR3 reads CASSPATGTASNTGELFF. In DNA form, the CDR3 reads TGTGCCAGCTCACCGGCCACCGGGACAGCTTCGAACACCGGGGAGCTGTTTTTT.

The chain uses TRBV4-1 and TRBJ1-5, with 7 bases aligning to TRBD1. J was trimmed by 5 bases and V by 0 bases; bases with no gene match: 10. The CDR3 is 17 amino acids. The germline gives CDR1 MGHRA, CDR2 YSYEKL. The CDR3 region is CASSQDWGTVSDQPQHF. CDR3 in DNA: TGCGCCAGCAGCCAAGATTGGGGGACAGTTTCGGATCAGCCCCAGCATTTT.